The 4 T cell receptor beta chains in this list originate from one sample, sequenced in a study of cytomegalovirus exposure and HLA in healthy donors (dated by TCRdb to about 2017). The library was prepared using the immunoSEQ multiplex PCR assay. For the multiplex PCR, a mixture combining 60 forward primers for TCR Vbeta segments and 13 reverse primers for TCR Jbeta segments was used. This is the immuneACCESS table as TCRdb keeps it, with only in-frame sequences that have V and J called. A part of the clones is gone; compared with another copy, unresolved V genes explain less than half, and the rest is unexplained. Counted in this sample were 150,000 or so clones; 60% to 80% of them appeared once. The top ten hold roughly 13% of the sample. Material: PBMCs. The source is a man aged 25-45 years in good health and CMV-seropositive.

CDR3 bases: TGTGCCAGCAGTTGGGGACAGGGACCTCAGCCCCAGCATTTT. Residues: CASSWGQGPQPQHF. This sequence joins TRBV6-1 and TRBJ1-5; the match to TRBD1 covers 9 bases. The V gene's germline CDR1 is MNHNS and CDR2 SASEGT. The CDR3 spans 14 residues. V dropped 5 bases and J dropped 6; count of bases not matched to a gene: 5.

V is TRBV4-1 and J is TRBJ2-7, with D possibly matching TRBD2 (6 bases). In germline, CDR1 is MGHRA, CDR2 YSYEKL. Trimming cost V 4 bases and J 6 bases, with 19 bases left between them. The CDR3 has 15 amino acids. The chain's CDR3 is CASSPTAGQGREQYF. The DNA for the CDR3 is TGCGCCAGCAGCCCTACTGCGGGGCAGGGTCGCGAGCAGTACTTC.

The rearrangement uses TRBV27 and TRBJ1-2; D is unresolved. Per germline, CDR1 MNHEY and CDR2 SMNVEV (reference sequence). The CDR3 totals 14 residues. Trimming removed 0 bases from V and 4 bases from J, with 9 bases in between. This CDR3 is CASSLSYGTYGYTF. CDR3 coding DNA: TGTGCCAGCAGTTTATCGTACGGTACCTATGGCTACACCTTC.

The chain joins TRBV27 to TRBJ2-1; perhaps TRBD2 as D (7 bases). CDR1 and CDR2 from the germline V gene are MNHEY and SMNVEV (reference sequence). Deletions cut 2 bases from V and 0 bases from J, with 20 bases between. The CDR3 loop spans 19 amino acids. CDR3: CASSLGGGPLISSYNEQFF. The CDR3 region has the DNA TGTGCCAGCAGTTTAGGCGGGGGCCCGTTAATTAGCTCCTACAATGAGCAGTTCTTC.